Given below is one T cell receptor (beta chain) in context. The CDR3 has 15 amino acids. Trimming left V 3 bases short and J 4 bases short, with 15 bases between. The germline V gene has CDR1 DFQATT and CDR2 SNEGSKA (reference sequence). The sample comes from a study of blood T cell repertoires in COVID-19. The overall study: Some COVID-19 samples were acute and others convalescent; all came from the United States, Italy and Spain. T cells, B-cell-depleted T cells, or PBMCs provided the cDNA or gDNA that served as material.

Per the study methods: Reference gene primers were amplified, and this amplification served to estimate nucleated cell counts. Sequencing used immunoSEQ multiplex PCR; TCRdb keeps in-frame clones, though not all of them. V, J and clone size were drawn from that table, and D and trimming were deduced from the DNA. The sample lists roughly 100,000 clones, around 80% occurring once. This rearrangement joins TRBV20-1 to TRBJ2-2; tentative D call: TRBD2 (6 bases). Sequencing used peripheral blood. The TCR sequence derives from a man in his fifties or sixties with acute or convalescent COVID-19. CDR3 nucleotides: TGCAGTGCTAGTCGGGTTAGCGGCCTCACCGGGGAGCTGTTTTTT. Residues: CSASRVSGLTGELFF.